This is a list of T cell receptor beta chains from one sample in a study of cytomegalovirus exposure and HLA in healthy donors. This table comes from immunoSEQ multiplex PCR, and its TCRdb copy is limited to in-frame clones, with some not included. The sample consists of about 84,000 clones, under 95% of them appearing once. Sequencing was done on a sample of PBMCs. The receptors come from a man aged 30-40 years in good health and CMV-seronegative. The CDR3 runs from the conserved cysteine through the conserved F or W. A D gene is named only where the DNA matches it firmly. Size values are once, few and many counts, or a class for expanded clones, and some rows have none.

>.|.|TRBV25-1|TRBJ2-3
CASSGGKWFLDTQYF
TGTGCCAGCAGTGGAGGGAAGTGGTTTTTGGATACGCAGTATTTT
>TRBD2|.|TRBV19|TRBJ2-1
CASRPGGSRGNEQFF
TGTGCCAGTAGGCCGGGCGGGAGTCGAGGGAATGAGCAGTTCTTC
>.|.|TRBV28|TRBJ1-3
CATQGKPGNTIYF
TGTGCCACCCAGGGGAAGCCTGGAAACACCATATATTTT
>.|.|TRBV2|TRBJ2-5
CASSSTRVIGETQYF
TGTGCCAGCAGCTCGACCAGGGTCATTGGAGAGACCCAGTACTTC
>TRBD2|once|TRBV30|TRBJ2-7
CAWSKIRTSGLAYEQYF
TGTGCCTGGAGTAAAATTCGGACTAGCGGGTTGGCCTACGAGCAGTACTTC
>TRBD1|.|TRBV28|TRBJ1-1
CASSTRTGGDTEAFF
TGTGCCAGCAGTACTCGGACAGGGGGCGACACTGAAGCTTTCTTT
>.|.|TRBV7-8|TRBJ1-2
CASSLDVRRIDGYTF
TGTGCCAGCAGCTTAGATGTGAGGAGGATAGATGGCTACACCTTC
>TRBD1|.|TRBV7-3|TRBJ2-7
CASSLSQGQGVYEQYF
TGTGCCAGCAGCCTCTCGCAAGGGCAGGGGGTTTACGAGCAGTACTTC
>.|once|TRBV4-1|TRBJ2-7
CASSQGRVATYEQYF
TGCGCCAGCAGCCAGGGTCGGGTCGCAACCTACGAGCAGTACTTC
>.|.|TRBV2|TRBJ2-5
CASSESSGQGETQYF
TGTGCCAGCAGTGAATCTTCGGGGCAGGGGGAGACCCAGTACTTC
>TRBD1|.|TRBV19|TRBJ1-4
CASSLRRDRDEKLFF
TGTGCCAGTAGCCTACGCCGGGACAGGGATGAAAAACTGTTTTTT
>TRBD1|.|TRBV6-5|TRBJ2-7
CASRTGTGGFYEQYF
TGTGCCAGCAGGACCGGGACAGGGGGCTTTTACGAGCAGTACTTC
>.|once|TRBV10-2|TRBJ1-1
CATIRETEAFF
TGCGCCACGATCAGGGAAACTGAAGCTTTCTTT
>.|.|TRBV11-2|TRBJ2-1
CASSTRLAGQNNEQFF
TGTGCCAGCAGCACCCGTTTAGCGGGACAGAACAATGAGCAGTTCTTC
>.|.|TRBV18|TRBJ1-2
CASSPLAGEYGYTF
TGTGCCAGCTCACCTTTGGCGGGAGAGTATGGCTACACCTTC
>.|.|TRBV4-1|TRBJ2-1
CASSQDPGYGNEQFF
TGCGCCAGCAGCCAAGATCCGGGATACGGAAATGAGCAGTTCTTC
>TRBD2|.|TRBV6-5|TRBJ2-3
CASSYGRGGDTQYF
TGTGCCAGCAGTTACGGCCGGGGGGGCGACACGCAGTATTTT
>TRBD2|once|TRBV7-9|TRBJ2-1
CASSSSSRAGGPYEQFF
TGTGCCAGCAGCTCCTCCAGCAGGGCGGGGGGGCCATATGAGCAGTTCTTC
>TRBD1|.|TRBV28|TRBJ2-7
CASSTKGQGISYEQYF
TGTGCCAGCAGTACAAAAGGACAGGGAATATCCTACGAGCAGTACTTC
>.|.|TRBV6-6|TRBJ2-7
CASSSSVYEQYF
TGTGCCAGCAGTTCGTCGGTGTACGAGCAGTACTTC
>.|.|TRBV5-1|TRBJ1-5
CASSPNGELNQPQHF
TGCGCCAGCAGCCCAAATGGTGAGTTAAATCAGCCCCAGCATTTT
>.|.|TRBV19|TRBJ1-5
CAAEDRGGSNQPQHF
TGTGCCGCCGAGGACCGGGGGGGAAGCAATCAGCCCCAGCATTTT
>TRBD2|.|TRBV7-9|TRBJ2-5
CASSVAGLAGGPNQETQYF
TGTGCCAGCAGCGTGGCGGGTCTAGCGGGGGGGCCAAACCAAGAGACCCAGTACTTC
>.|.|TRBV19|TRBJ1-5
CASIGGVDRGGQPQHF
TGTGCCAGTATAGGCGGGGTGGACCGGGGCGGGCAGCCCCAGCATTTT
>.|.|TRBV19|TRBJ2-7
CASTGGSYEQYF
TGTGCCAGTACTGGCGGATCCTACGAGCAGTACTTC
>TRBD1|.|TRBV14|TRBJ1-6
CASSHYTGGVGRKNSPLHF
TGTGCCAGCAGCCACTATACAGGGGGTGTCGGGCGGAAGAATTCACCCCTCCACTTT
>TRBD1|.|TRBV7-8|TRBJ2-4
CASSFLGTEVLAKNIQYF
TGTGCCAGCAGCTTTTTGGGGACAGAAGTACTAGCCAAAAACATTCAGTACTTC